This T cell receptor (beta chain) is from a study of CD4 T cells in relation to SARS-CoV-2 and coronaviruses. CD4+ T cells from unexposed donors were obtained before the COVID-19 pandemic (2011-2018). Assay used: immunoSEQ multiplex PCR; TCRdb lists only in-frame clones, some missing. The sample lists some 70,000 clones, more than 80% seen once, with approximately 0.21% in the top ten. General study findings and limits: Compared with monoreactive clones, crossreactive clones showed significantly weaker SARS-CoV-2 expansion.

On this clone itself: What it binds is not known.

V was pared by 0 bases and J by 2 bases, with 11 bases between. CDR1 and CDR2 from the germline V gene are SGDLS and YYNGEE. This CDR3 spans 15 amino acids. This chain uses TRBV9 with TRBJ2-5, with no clear D. This TCR was sampled from a human donor in good health. Sequenced input: naive CD4+ T cells from PBMCs. Subset reported: naive CD4+ T cells isolated by negative enrichment. This CDR3 reads CASSVGPGYQETQYF. CDR3 nucleotide sequence: TGTGCCAGCAGCGTAGGTCCAGGCTATCAAGAGACCCAGTACTTC.